This TCR beta chain was recorded in a study of blood T cells in healthy people across ages. The germline CDR1 and CDR2 sequences are SEHNR and FQNEAQ (reference sequence). The CDR3 sequence is 16 residues long. A second PCR of about 6 to 12 cycles used a sample-barcoded 5' primer and a J-beta primer mix. One entry per CDR3 protein, called by TCRdb with MiXCR from the 5' RACE reads. Among roughly 730,000 distinct CDR3 sequences, more than 55% were seen once, and the ten largest hold 25% to 30%. General study results and limits: The study could not conclusively compare naive and antigen-experienced cells, given its unsorted PBMCs.

With respect to this clonotype: Antigen: not known.

Each individual donor underwent a draw of roughly 10 milliliters of peripheral blood. This chain links TRBV7-9 with TRBJ2-4; D possibly corresponds to TRBD2 (5 bases). The DNA end favors TRBJ2-5, so the J call may be wrong. The sample comprised blood. The clonotype comes from a middle-aged man in good health. This chain's CDR3 is CASSPPGRDTPETQYF. CDR3 nucleotide sequence: TGTGCCAGCAGCCCCCCGGGTCGGGATACCCCAGAGACCCAGTACTTC.